The 8 T cell receptor beta chains below come from one sample, sequenced in a study of blood T cells in healthy people across ages. Through a sample-barcoded 5' primer and a J-beta primer mix, a second PCR was run for 7 to 11 cycles. MiXCR was run by TCRdb on the 5' RACE reads, yielding one entry per CDR3 protein. The sample has 850,000 to 1,000,000 distinct CDR3 sequences, about 51% seen once; the top ten hold about a fifth. The specimen was blood. The receptors originated from a woman aged 55-70 years in good health.

V is TRBV12-3 or TRBV12-4 and J is TRBJ1-5, with TRBD1 identical over 8 bases. CDR3 length: 17 amino acids. J was trimmed by 2 bases and V by 4 bases; bases with no gene match: 10. The CDR3 loop is CASSSTQGADGNQPQHF. DNA of the CDR3: TGTGCCAGCAGTTCAACCCAGGGGGCGGATGGCAATCAGCCCCAGCATTTT.

The chain combines TRBV7-2 with TRBJ2-7, with TRBD1 matching 7 bases. Germline V gives CDR1 SGHTA, CDR2 FQGNSA. The junction had 7 bases not matched to a gene; V was cut back by 5 bases and J by 3 bases. The CDR3 consists of 14 residues. For the CDR3, the DNA is TGTGCCAGCAGCATCCGGGACAGTCTCTACGAGCAGTACTTC. Its protein is CASSIRDSLYEQYF.

Concerning this clonotype: Compared with germline, one end of the junction differs, possibly owing to a read error. The V call is TRBV27, the J call TRBJ2-2; D ambiguous. The germline V gene encodes CDR1 MNHEY and CDR2 SMNVEV (reference sequence). CDR3 length equals 13 residues. Written as DNA, the CDR3 is TGTGCCAGCAGATTATGGTCCACCGGGGAGCTGTTTTTT. It is translated as CASRLWSTGELFF.

This clonotype came up a few times. This sequence joins TRBV10-2 and TRBJ2-7; the D is unclear. CDR1 is WSHSY, CDR2 SAAADI, per germline. This CDR3 comprises 14 residues. The V end was cut by 6 bases, the J end by 2 bases, with 14 bases between. The CDR3 sequence is CASSIPVRAYEQYF. The CDR3 DNA reads TGCGCCAGCAGCATCCCCGTCCGGGCCTACGAGCAGTACTTC.

The J gene is TRBJ2-1, the V gene TRBV11-2; D gene unclear. With 6 bases removed from V and 0 bases from J, the gap between germline ends came to 9 bases. The CDR3 extends over 14 amino acids. The V gene's germline CDR1 is SGHAT and CDR2 FQNNGV. As DNA, the CDR3 is TGTGCCAGCAGGGTCCTTAGCTCCTACAATGAGCAGTTCTTC. Translated, it gives CASRVLSSYNEQFF.

V usage is TRBV29-1 and J usage is TRBJ2-1; D may match TRBD1 or TRBD2 (5 bases each). The CDR3 has 14 amino acids. Germline values: CDR1 SQVTM, CDR2 ANQGSEA. V shed 6 bases and J shed 2 bases, with 14 bases lying between them. CDR3 nucleotides: TGCAGCGTGAATCGGGACGCCGCCTACAATGAGCAGTTCTTC. Protein: CSVNRDAAYNEQFF.

This chain uses TRBV6-6 with TRBJ2-7; D is ambiguous. This CDR3 is 14 amino acids long. V gave up 6 bases and J gave up 6 bases, with 18 bases separating them. Germline V gene sequence: CDR1 MNHNY, CDR2 SVGAGI (reference sequence). CDR3 sequence: CASSWSEGWGEQYF. CDR3 coding DNA: TGTGCCAGCAGCTGGTCGGAAGGTTGGGGCGAGCAGTACTTC.

This clonotype was detected only a few times. CDR3 nucleotides: TGCAGCGTTGTGAGTGCTAGCGGGAGCCCCTACGAGCAGTACTTC. This sequence encodes CSVVSASGSPYEQYF. The gene calls are TRBV29-1 and TRBJ2-7; TRBD2 aligns across 10 bases. This CDR3 spans 15 amino acids. Trimming at V came to 4 bases and at J to 2 bases, leaving 8 bases not matched to a gene. Germline V gene lookup returns CDR1 SQVTM and CDR2 ANQGSEA.